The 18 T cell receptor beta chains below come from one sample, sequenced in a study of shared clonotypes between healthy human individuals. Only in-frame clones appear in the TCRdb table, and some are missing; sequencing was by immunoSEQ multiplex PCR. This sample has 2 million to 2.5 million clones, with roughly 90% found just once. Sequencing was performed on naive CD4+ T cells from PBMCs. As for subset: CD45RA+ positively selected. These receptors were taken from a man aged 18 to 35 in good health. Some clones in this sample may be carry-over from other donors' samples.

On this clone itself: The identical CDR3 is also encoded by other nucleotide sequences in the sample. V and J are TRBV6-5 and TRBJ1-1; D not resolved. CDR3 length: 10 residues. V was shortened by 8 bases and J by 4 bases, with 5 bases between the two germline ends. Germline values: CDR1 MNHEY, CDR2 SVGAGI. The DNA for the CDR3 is TGTGCCAGCGGCAGCACTGAAGCTTTCTTT. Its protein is CASGSTEAFF.

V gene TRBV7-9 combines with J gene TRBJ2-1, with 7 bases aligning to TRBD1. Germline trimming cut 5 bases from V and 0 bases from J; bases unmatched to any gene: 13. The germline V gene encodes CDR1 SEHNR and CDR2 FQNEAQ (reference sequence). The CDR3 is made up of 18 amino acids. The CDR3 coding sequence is TGTGCCAGCAGCCCCGGGACAGTGGGCGTGGGCTCCTACAATGAGCAGTTCTTC. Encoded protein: CASSPGTVGVGSYNEQFF.

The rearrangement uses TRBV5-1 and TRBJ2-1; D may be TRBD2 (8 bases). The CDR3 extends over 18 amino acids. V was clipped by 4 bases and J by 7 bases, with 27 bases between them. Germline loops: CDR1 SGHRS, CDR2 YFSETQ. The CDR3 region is CASSRPTGSGSSGNEQFF. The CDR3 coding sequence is TGCGCCAGCAGCCGACCGACAGGGAGCGGGAGTTCGGGGAATGAGCAGTTCTTC.

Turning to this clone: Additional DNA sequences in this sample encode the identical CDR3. In DNA, the CDR3 is TGTGCCAGCAGCTTGGGAAGCGGGAGCTACGAGCAGTACTTC. Amino acid sequence: CASSLGSGSYEQYF. The chain combines TRBV7-2 with TRBJ2-7; 8 nucleotides agree with TRBD2. Trimming cost V 3 bases and J 3 bases; bases outside gene matches: 4. CDR3 length: 14 amino acids. Germline CDR1 and CDR2: SGHTA and FQGNSA.

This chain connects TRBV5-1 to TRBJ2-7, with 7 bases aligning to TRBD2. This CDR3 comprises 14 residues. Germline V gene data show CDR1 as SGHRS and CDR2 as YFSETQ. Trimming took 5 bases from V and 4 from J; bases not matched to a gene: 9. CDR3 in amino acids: CASRPLTSQYEQYF. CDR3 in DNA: TGCGCCAGCAGGCCCTTGACTAGCCAATACGAGCAGTACTTC. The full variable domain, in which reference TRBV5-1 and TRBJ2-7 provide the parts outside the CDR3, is KAGVTQTPRYLIKTRGQQVTLSCSPISGHRSVSWYQQTPGQGLQFLFEYFSETQRNKGNFPGRFSGRQFSNSRSEMNVSTLELGDSALYLCASRPLTSQYEQYFGPGTRLTVT.

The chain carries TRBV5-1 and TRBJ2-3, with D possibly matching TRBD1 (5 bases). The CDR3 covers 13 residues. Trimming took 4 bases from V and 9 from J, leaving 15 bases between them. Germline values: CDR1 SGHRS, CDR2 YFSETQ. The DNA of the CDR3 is TGCGCCAGCAGCCTTTCACAGGTGAAAACGCAGTATTTT. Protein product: CASSLSQVKTQYF.

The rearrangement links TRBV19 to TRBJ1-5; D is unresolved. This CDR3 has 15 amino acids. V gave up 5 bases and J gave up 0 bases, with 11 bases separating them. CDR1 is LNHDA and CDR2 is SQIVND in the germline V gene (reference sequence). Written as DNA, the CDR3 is TGTGCCAGTAGTGCTAATGGGTATAGCAATCAGCCCCAGCATTTT. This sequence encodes CASSANGYSNQPQHF.

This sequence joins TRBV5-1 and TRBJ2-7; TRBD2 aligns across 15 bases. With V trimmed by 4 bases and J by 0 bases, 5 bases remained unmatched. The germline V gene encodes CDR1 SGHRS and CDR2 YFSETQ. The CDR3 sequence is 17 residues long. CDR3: CASSPGLAGGFSYEQYF. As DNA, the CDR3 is TGCGCCAGCAGCCCGGGACTAGCGGGAGGATTCTCCTACGAGCAGTACTTC.

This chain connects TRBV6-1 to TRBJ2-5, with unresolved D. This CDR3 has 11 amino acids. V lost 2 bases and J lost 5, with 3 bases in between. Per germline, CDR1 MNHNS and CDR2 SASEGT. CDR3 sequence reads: CASSEFETQYF. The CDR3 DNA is TGTGCCAGCAGTGAATTCGAGACCCAGTACTTC.

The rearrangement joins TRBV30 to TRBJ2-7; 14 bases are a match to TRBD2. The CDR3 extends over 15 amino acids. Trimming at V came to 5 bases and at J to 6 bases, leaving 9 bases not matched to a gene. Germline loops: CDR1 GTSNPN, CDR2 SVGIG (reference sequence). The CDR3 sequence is CAWVPGTSGRGEQYF. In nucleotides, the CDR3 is TGTGCCTGGGTACCCGGGACTAGCGGGAGAGGCGAGCAGTACTTC.

The CDR3 protein is CASSVNRGGTEAFF. The CDR3 DNA reads TGTGCCAGCAGTGTAAACAGGGGGGGCACTGAAGCTTTCTTT. V and J are TRBV6-1 and TRBJ1-1; 8 bases match TRBD1. Germline V gene lookup returns CDR1 MNHNS and CDR2 SASEGT. The CDR3 contains 14 residues. With V trimmed by 4 bases and J by 4 bases, 5 bases remained unmatched.

The CDR3 DNA sequence: TGTGCCAGCAGCCAGACCGTGGGGTACCAAGAGACCCAGTACTTC. Encoded protein: CASSQTVGYQETQYF. This rearrangement joins TRBV6-1 to TRBJ2-5; no clear D gene. V was pared by 6 bases and J by 0 bases, with 14 bases between. This CDR3 is built from 15 residues. In germline, CDR1 is MNHNS, CDR2 SASEGT.

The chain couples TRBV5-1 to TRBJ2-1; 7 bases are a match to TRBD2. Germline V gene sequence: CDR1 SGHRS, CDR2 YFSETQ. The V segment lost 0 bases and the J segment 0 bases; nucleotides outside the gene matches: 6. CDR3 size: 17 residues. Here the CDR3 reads CASSLGGGSTSYNEQFF. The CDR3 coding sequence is TGCGCCAGCAGCTTGGGAGGCGGGAGTACCTCCTACAATGAGCAGTTCTTC.

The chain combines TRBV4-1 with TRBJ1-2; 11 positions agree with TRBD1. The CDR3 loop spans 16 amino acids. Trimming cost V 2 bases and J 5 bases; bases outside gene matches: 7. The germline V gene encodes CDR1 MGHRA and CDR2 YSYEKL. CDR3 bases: TGCGCCAGCAGCCAACCCCTCCGGGACAGGGGGTATGGCTACACCTTC. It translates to CASSQPLRDRGYGYTF.

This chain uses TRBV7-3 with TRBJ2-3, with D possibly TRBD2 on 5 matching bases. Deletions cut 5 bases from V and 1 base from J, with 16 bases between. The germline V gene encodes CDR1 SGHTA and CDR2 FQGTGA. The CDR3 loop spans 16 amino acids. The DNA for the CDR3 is TGTGCCAGCAGCCCGGGAAGATCTGTTGGCACAGATACGCAGTATTTT. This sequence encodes CASSPGRSVGTDTQYF. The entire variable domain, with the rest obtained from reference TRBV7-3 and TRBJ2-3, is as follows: GAGVSQTPSNKVTEKGKYVELRCDPISGHTALYWYRQSLGQGPEFLIYFQGTGAADDSGLPNDRFFAVRPEGSVSTLKIQRTERGDSAVYLCASSPGRSVGTDTQYFGPGTRLTVL.

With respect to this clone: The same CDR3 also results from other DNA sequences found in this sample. CDR3 protein: CASSPPSSTDTQYF. In nucleotides, the CDR3 is TGTGCCAGCTCACCACCGAGCAGCACAGATACGCAGTATTTT. This chain connects TRBV18 to TRBJ2-3; no reliable D call. The V end was cut by 0 bases, the J end by 0 bases, with 4 bases between. Per the germline V gene, CDR1 is KGHSH and CDR2 is LQKENI. The CDR3 contains 14 residues.

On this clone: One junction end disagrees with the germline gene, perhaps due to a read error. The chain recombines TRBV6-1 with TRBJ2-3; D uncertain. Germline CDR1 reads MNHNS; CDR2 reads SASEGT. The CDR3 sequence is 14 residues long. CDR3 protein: CASSAPSLTDTRYF. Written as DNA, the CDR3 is TGTGCCAGCAGTGCGCCGTCCCTCACAGATACGCGGTATTTT.

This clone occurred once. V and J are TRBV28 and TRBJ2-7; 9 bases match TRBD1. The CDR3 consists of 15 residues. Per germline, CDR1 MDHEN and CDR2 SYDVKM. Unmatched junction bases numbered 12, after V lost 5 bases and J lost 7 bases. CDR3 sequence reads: CASSINGQGPGEQYF. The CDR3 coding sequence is TGTGCCAGCAGTATCAACGGACAGGGGCCCGGGGAGCAGTACTTC.